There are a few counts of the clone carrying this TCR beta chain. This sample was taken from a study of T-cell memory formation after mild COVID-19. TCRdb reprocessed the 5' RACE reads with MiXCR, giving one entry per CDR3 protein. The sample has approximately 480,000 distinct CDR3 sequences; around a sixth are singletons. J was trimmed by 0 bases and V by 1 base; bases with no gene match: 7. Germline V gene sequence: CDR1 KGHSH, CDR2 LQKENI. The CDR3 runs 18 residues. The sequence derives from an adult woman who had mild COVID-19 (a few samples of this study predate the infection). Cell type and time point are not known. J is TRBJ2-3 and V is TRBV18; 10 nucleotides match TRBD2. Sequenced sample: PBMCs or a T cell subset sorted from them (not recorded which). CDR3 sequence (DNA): TGTGCCAGCTCACCACTAGCGGGAGGACCCGGTAGCACAGATACGCAGTATTTT. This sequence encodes CASSPLAGGPGSTDTQYF. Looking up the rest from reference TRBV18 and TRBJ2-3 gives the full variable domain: NAGVMQNPRHLVRRRGQEARLRCSPMKGHSHVYWYRQLPEEGLKFMVYLQKENIIDESGMPKERFSAEFPKEGPSILRIQQVVRGDSAAYFCASSPLAGGPGSTDTQYFGPGTRLTVL.